There are many counts of the clone carrying this T cell receptor (beta chain). Its specificity is not known. The germline V gene encodes CDR1 SQVTM and CDR2 ANQGSEA. The CDR3 runs 12 residues. Trimming pared 7 bases from V and 5 bases from J, leaving 13 bases between. The data were obtained in a study of identical twins. The study, taken as a whole, reports: Researchers caution that invariant MAIT and iNKT cells could partly confound zero-insertion analyses.

It was template switching that added a universal primer site, and there were unique molecular identifiers on the cDNA. Using its own MiXCR run on the 5' RACE reads, TCRdb lists one record per CDR3 protein. The sample holds 600,000 to 700,000 distinct CDR3 sequences, 21% seen once. This same sample was also taken into another study, of T cells expressing NK-cell markers. From that paper: Each of 6 or 7 donors carried dominant NKG2C+ clonotypes accounting for roughly 1.0-7.5% of CD8+ T cells. Researchers report these clonotypes also headed the CD3+CD56-NKG2C+ fraction in four donors.

The J gene is TRBJ2-3, the V gene TRBV29-1; D is unclear. Input material: PBMCs. The source is a woman aged 18-35 years in good health. CDR3 sequence (DNA): TGCAGCGCCACCGGAATCCAAGATACGCAGTATTTT. Translating gives CSATGIQDTQYF.